This passage covers 2 T cell receptor beta chains from one sample sequenced in a study of T cells in Graves' hyperthyroidism and ophthalmopathy. TCR beta CDR3 regions were amplified from RNA. First-round RT-PCR of the TCR CDR3 relied on the HTBI primer set. One entry per CDR3 protein, called by TCRdb with MiXCR from the multiplex PCR reads. Of about 290,000 distinct CDR3 sequences in the sample, about 15% are singletons; the top ten hold around 31%. Sequencing was carried out using blood. These TCRs come from a woman aged 50 to 60 with Graves' hyperthyroidism that later progressed to Graves' ophthalmopathy.

This clonotype was counted between two and nine times. J is TRBJ1-2 and V is TRBV7-2; no firm D call. V was trimmed by 5 bases and J by 4 bases, leaving 11 bases between them. The CDR3 contains 13 residues. CDR1 is SGHTA and CDR2 is FQGNSA in the germline V gene. The CDR3 DNA reads TGTGCCAGCAGCCCCCCGGGCCTCTATGGCTACACCTTC. Translation: CASSPPGLYGYTF.

There are a few counts of this clonotype. The rearrangement joins TRBV6-1 to TRBJ1-2; TRBD1 might be the D (5 bases). Germline lookup yields CDR1 MNHNS and CDR2 SASEGT. Trimming left V 6 bases short and J 0 bases short, with 14 bases between. CDR3 length: 15 amino acids. CDR3 sequence: CASRPPGDSNYGYTF. The CDR3 DNA follows: TGTGCCAGCAGACCCCCGGGGGATTCTAACTATGGCTACACCTTC.